This note documents a single T cell receptor beta chain sequence. What it recognizes is unknown. The sample comes from a study of neoadjuvant anti-PD-1 for oral cavity cancer. For the study at large: Patients without progression got a fourth dose around day 43. Study results and limitations: Higher pretreatment blood Treg/Th17 ratios correlated with higher pretreatment blood and lower post-treatment tumor TCRbeta clonality.

The CDR3 is made up of 17 amino acids. Between the trimmed V and J ends, which lost 1 base and 3 bases, there was a span of 18 bases. CDR1 and CDR2 (germline): MNHNS, SASEGT. Most PBMC samples had roughly 0.45 ug input DNA in six replicates. This table comes from immunoSEQ multiplex PCR, and its TCRdb copy is limited to in-frame clones, with some not included. The repertoire holds around 62,000 clones, around 85% seen once, with 2.5% to 3% in the top ten. The chain couples TRBV6-1 to TRBJ2-5; weak D call: TRBD2 (6 bases). This TCR was sampled from a person aged 35-80 years with oral cavity squamous cell carcinoma. Sequenced here: PBMCs, sampled before nivolumab (anti-PD-1) treatment. This CDR3 reads CASSEGRGIARKETQYF. The CDR3 bases are TGTGCCAGCAGTGAAGGCCGGGGGATAGCAAGGAAAGAGACCCAGTACTTC.